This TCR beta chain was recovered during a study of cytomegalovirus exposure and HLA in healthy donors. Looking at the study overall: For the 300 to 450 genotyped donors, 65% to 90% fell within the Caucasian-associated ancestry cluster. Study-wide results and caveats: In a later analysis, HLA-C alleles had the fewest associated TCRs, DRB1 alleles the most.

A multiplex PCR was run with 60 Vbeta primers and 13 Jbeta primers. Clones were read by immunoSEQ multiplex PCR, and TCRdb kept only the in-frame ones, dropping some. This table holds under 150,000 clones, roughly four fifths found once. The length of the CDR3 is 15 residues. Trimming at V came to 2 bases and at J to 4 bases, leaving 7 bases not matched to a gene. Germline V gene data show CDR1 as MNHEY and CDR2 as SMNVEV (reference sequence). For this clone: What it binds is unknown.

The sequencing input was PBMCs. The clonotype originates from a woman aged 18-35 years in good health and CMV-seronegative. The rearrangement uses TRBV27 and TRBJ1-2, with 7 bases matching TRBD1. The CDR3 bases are TGTGCCAGCAGTTTACGACAGGGACCCCCCTATGGCTACACCTTC. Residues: CASSLRQGPPYGYTF.